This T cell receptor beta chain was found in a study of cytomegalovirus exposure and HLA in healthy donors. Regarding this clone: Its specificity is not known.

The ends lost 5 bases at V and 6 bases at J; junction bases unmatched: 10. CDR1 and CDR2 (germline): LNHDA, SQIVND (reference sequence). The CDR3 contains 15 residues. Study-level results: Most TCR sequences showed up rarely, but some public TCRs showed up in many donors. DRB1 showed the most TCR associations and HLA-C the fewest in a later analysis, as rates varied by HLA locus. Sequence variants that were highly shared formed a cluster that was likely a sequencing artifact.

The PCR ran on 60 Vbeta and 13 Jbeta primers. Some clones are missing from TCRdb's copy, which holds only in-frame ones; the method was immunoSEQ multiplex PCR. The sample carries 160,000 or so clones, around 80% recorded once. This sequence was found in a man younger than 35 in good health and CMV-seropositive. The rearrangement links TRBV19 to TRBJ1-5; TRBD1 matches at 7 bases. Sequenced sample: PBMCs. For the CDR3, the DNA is TGTGCCAGTAGTCCGAGAATACAGGGGTTTCAGCCCCAGCATTTT. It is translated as CASSPRIQGFQPQHF.